This T cell receptor (beta chain) was captured in a study of CD8+ T cells in alopecia areata. Study summary: It was oral tofacitinib, at 5 to 10 mg twice daily, that treated patients received.

A note on this clone: Its antigen is as yet unknown.

V lost 1 base, J lost 8 bases, and 5 bases lay in between. Per germline, CDR1 MGHDK and CDR2 SYGVNS. This CDR3 region has 12 residues. The sequencing template was cDNA reverse transcribed from extracted RNA. Here immunoSEQ multiplex PCR was the method, and the copy in TCRdb shows in-frame clones only, minus some. The table lists about 180,000 clones, 45% to 60% of them singletons. Study-wide results and caveats: Clarity of TCR sharing across patients fell short of that in mice, possibly HLA-related.

Indicated treatment: oral pan-JAK inhibitor, 5-10 mg twice daily. Peripheral blood samples and lesional scalp punch biopsies were obtained from alopecia areata patients. Sequenced here: CD8+ T cells sorted from blood, sampled around week 54, from a patient treated with tofacitinib. The chain couples TRBV25-1 to TRBJ2-2; D is undetermined. The TCR was taken from a human donor with alopecia areata. CDR3: CASSESSGELFF. Written as DNA, the CDR3 is TGTGCCAGCAGTGAATCGTCTGGGGAGCTGTTTTTT.